The 13 T cell receptor beta chains below were found in one sample sequenced in a study of cytomegalovirus exposure and HLA in healthy donors. PCR used 60 Vbeta primers and 13 Jbeta primers. Some clones are missing from TCRdb's copy, which holds only in-frame ones; the method was immunoSEQ multiplex PCR. The table includes about 98,000 clones, approximately 79% detected once. What was sequenced was PBMCs. The receptors come from a male donor in good health and CMV-seronegative.

The gene calls are TRBV27 and TRBJ2-5; TRBD1 aligns across 11 bases. The germline V gene encodes CDR1 MNHEY and CDR2 SMNVEV (reference sequence). This CDR3 region has 16 residues. V was clipped by 4 bases and J by 4 bases; unmatched bases: 8. The CDR3 reads CASSSDRGLVVETQYF. CDR3 DNA sequence: TGTGCCAGCAGTTCGGACAGGGGGCTCGTCGTAGAGACCCAGTACTTC.

This clone turned up a few times. This rearrangement joins TRBV30 to TRBJ1-2, with a possible D match to TRBD1 (5 bases). CDR3 length: 18 residues. Germline values: CDR1 GTSNPN, CDR2 SVGIG (reference sequence). Trimming took off 0 bases at V and 4 bases at J, with 24 bases between the two ends. CDR3 sequence (DNA): TGTGCCTGGAGTGTACAGGACTTGGGACTGGGAGCAACCTATGGCTACACCTTC. It codes for CAWSVQDLGLGATYGYTF.

This rearrangement joins TRBV28 to TRBJ2-7; the D gene is possibly TRBD1 (5 bases). From germline, CDR1 is MDHEN and CDR2 SYDVKM. CDR3 length: 16 amino acids. Between the trimmed V and J ends, which lost 3 bases and 6 bases, there was a span of 21 bases. The CDR3, as DNA: TGTGCCAGCAGTTTCTTAGCCCTCGGCAGGGTAGGCGAGCAGTACTTC. This codes for CASSFLALGRVGEQYF.

This clone was found a few times. This sequence joins TRBV7-2 and TRBJ2-7, with a possible D match to TRBD2 (5 bases). V dropped 2 bases and J dropped 2 bases, with 10 bases sitting between them. From germline, CDR1 is SGHTA and CDR2 FQGNSA. The CDR3 is 14 amino acids. DNA of the CDR3: TGTGCCAGCAGCTTAAGGCGGGTAACCTACGAGCAGTACTTC. Translated, it gives CASSLRRVTYEQYF.

This chain uses TRBV28 with TRBJ2-7; maybe TRBD2 (5 bases). Trimming shortened V by 10 bases and J by 5 bases, and 21 bases separated the two germline ends. The germline V gene has CDR1 MDHEN and CDR2 SYDVKM. This CDR3 region has 14 residues. The CDR3 region has the DNA TGTGCCACCATGGAGGAGACTTTTAGGGACGAGCAGTACTTC. It translates to CATMEETFRDEQYF.

This chain uses TRBV7-2 with TRBJ1-1, with 7 bases identical to TRBD1. The CDR3 has 14 amino acids. The V and J ends lost 5 bases and 0 bases, in that order; junction bases with no gene match: 3. Germline V CDR1 and CDR2: SGHTA, FQGNSA. The CDR3 loop is CASSAQGMNTEAFF. CDR3 bases: TGTGCCAGCAGCGCACAGGGGATGAACACTGAAGCTTTCTTT.

The chain is built from TRBV10-2 and TRBJ2-5, with a tentative D call TRBD2 (6 bases). The end of the DNA aligns better with TRBJ2-7, so the J call may be wrong. From germline, CDR1 is WSHSY and CDR2 SAAADI. The CDR3 runs to 14 residues. CDR3 sequence: CASSGRDWPYEQYF. As DNA, the CDR3 is TGCGCCAGCAGTGGACGGGACTGGCCGTACGAGCAGTACTTC.

This chain connects TRBV30 to TRBJ2-7, with 10 bases aligning to TRBD1. The CDR3 totals 16 residues. Germline CDR1 and CDR2: GTSNPN and SVGIG (reference sequence). CDR3 residues: CAYDRSRDRGSYEQYF. The DNA of the CDR3 is TGTGCTTACGACAGGAGCCGGGACAGGGGTTCCTACGAGCAGTACTTC. The variable domain in full, with the rest retrieved from reference TRBV30 and TRBJ2-7, is SQTIHQWPATLVQPVGSPLSLECTVEGTSNPNLYWYRQAAGRGLQLLFYSVGIGQISSEVPQNLSASRPQDRQFILSSKKLLLSDSGFYLCAYDRSRDRGSYEQYFGPGTRLTVT.

The chain combines TRBV20-1 with TRBJ2-3; D unclear. CDR1 DFQATT and CDR2 SNEGSKA come from the germline V gene (reference sequence). The CDR3 contains 11 residues. V was clipped by 4 bases and J by 2 bases, with 4 bases between them. CDR3 in amino acids: CSAIITDTQYF. CDR3 in DNA: TGCAGTGCTATCATCACAGATACGCAGTATTTT.

The CDR3 DNA follows: TGTGCCAGCAGTGAATTCGTTACGGCTAGCGGACAAGAGACCCAGTACTTC. As protein: CASSEFVTASGQETQYF. J is TRBJ2-5 and V is TRBV25-1; TRBD2 matches at 7 bases. CDR3 size: 17 residues. Germline CDR1 MGHDK, CDR2 SYGVNS. V lost 1 base, J lost 2 bases, and 10 bases stayed unmatched. The full variable domain, with the rest looked up from reference TRBV25-1 and TRBJ2-5, is EADIYQTPRYLVIGTGKKITLECSQTMGHDKMYWYQQDPGMELHLIHYSYGVNSTEKGDLSSESTVSRIRTEHFPLTLESARPSHTSQYLCASSEFVTASGQETQYFGPGTRLLVL.

The genes are TRBV28 and TRBJ2-7, with 7 bases aligning to TRBD2. This CDR3 has 15 residues. The V segment lost 5 bases and the J segment 3 bases; nucleotides outside the gene matches: 10. Germline V gene sequence: CDR1 MDHEN, CDR2 SYDVKM. The CDR3 region has the DNA TGTGCCAGCAGTCCCGAGGTAGCGGGCCGCTACGAGCAGTACTTC. Translating it yields CASSPEVAGRYEQYF.

This chain uses TRBV30 with TRBJ1-1; no clear D gene. Germline V CDR1 and CDR2: GTSNPN, SVGIG (reference sequence). This CDR3 has 12 amino acids. CDR3 DNA: TGTGTCCTGGAGAGGATGAACACTGAAGCTTTCTTT. Protein product: CVLERMNTEAFF.

The sample holds a few counts of this clone. The genes are TRBV7-9 and TRBJ2-1, with 10 positions matching TRBD2. Per germline, CDR1 SEHNR and CDR2 FQNEAQ (reference sequence). V lost 5 bases, J lost 5 bases, and 6 bases stayed unmatched. The CDR3 sequence is 15 residues long. CDR3 in DNA: TGTGCCAGCAGCCTGACTAGCGGGCGGGACAATGAGCAGTTCTTC. It translates to CASSLTSGRDNEQFF.